Listed below are T cell receptor beta chains from one sample, sequenced in a study of cytomegalovirus exposure and HLA in healthy donors. Clones were read by immunoSEQ multiplex PCR, and TCRdb kept only the in-frame ones, dropping some. The sample has about 170,000 clones; about 89% are singletons. The sequenced sample consisted of PBMCs. The receptors here all came from a young man in good health and CMV-seropositive. Both conserved end residues are part of each CDR3. A D gene is named only where the DNA matches it firmly. The listing skips clone size in some rows; elsewhere it reads once, few, many or a size class.

>TRBJ1-4|TRBV28|TRBD1|NA
CASRQGAQGKLFF
TGTGCCAGCAGACAGGGGGCGCAGGGAAAACTGTTTTTT
>TRBJ2-1|TRBV27|TRBD2|NA
CASRSTSGGYNEQFF
TGTGCCAGCAGATCAACTAGCGGGGGGTACAATGAGCAGTTCTTC
>TRBJ2-3|TRBV13|NA|NA
CASSLGQSTDTQYF
TGTGCCAGCAGCTTAGGTCAGAGCACAGATACGCAGTATTTT
>TRBJ2-1|TRBV5-1|TRBD2|NA
CASSSTYLAGGPNEQFF
TGCGCCAGCAGCTCCACTTACCTAGCGGGAGGGCCCAATGAGCAGTTCTTC
>TRBJ2-7|TRBV10-3|NA|NA
CAISESQGSYDEQYF
TGTGCCATCAGTGAGTCGCAGGGGTCTTACGACGAGCAGTACTTC
>TRBJ2-7|TRBV18|NA|NA
CASSPPVTGTPLYEQYF
TGTGCCAGCTCACCACCCGTGACCGGGACTCCACTCTACGAGCAGTACTTC
>TRBJ2-1|TRBV11-1|TRBD1|NA
CASSGDRNNNEQFF
TGTGCCAGCAGCGGGGACAGGAATAACAATGAGCAGTTCTTC
>TRBJ2-3|TRBV7-9|TRBD2|NA
CASSSLTSKFRNTQYF
TGTGCCAGCAGCTCTCTGACTAGCAAGTTTAGAAATACGCAGTATTTT
>TRBJ1-5|TRBV7-2|TRBD1|NA
CASSSTHTGVSNQPQHF
TGTGCCAGCAGCTCTACTCATACAGGGGTAAGCAATCAGCCCCAGCATTTT
>TRBJ1-1|TRBV5-6|NA|NA
CASSPGDTEAFF
TGTGCCAGCAGCCCCGGGGACACTGAAGCTTTCTTT
>TRBJ2-5|TRBV27|NA|NA
CASATRTVQETQYF
TGTGCCAGCGCGACCCGGACAGTTCAAGAGACCCAGTACTTC
>TRBJ1-1|TRBV7-9|TRBD1|NA
CASKTGQAPLNTEAFF
TGTGCCAGCAAAACGGGACAGGCACCCTTGAACACTGAAGCTTTCTTT
>TRBJ1-4|TRBV6-4|TRBD1|NA
CASRNLGQGDEKLFF
TGTGCCAGCAGGAACTTGGGACAGGGGGATGAAAAACTGTTTTTT
>TRBJ1-5|TRBV2|NA|few
CASTNRLVQPQHF
TGTGCCAGCACCAACAGGCTGGTTCAGCCCCAGCATTTT
>TRBJ2-6|TRBV4-3|NA|NA
CASSQDRFYSGANVLTF
TGCGCCAGCAGCCAAGACAGGTTCTACTCTGGGGCCAACGTCCTGACTTTC
>TRBJ2-5|TRBV19|TRBD2|NA
CASSIGASGGNQETQYF
TGTGCCAGTAGTATCGGGGCTAGCGGGGGGAACCAAGAGACCCAGTACTTC
>TRBJ2-5|TRBV2|NA|NA
CASSLQGGGETQYF
TGTGCCAGCAGTTTACAGGGCGGCGGAGAGACCCAGTACTTC
>TRBJ1-5|TRBV9|TRBD1|NA
CASSATGGDQPQHF
TGTGCCAGCAGCGCCACAGGGGGCGATCAGCCCCAGCATTTT
>TRBJ1-5|TRBV7-9|NA|few
CASSRDNQPQHF
TGTGCCAGCAGCCGGGATAATCAGCCCCAGCATTTT
>TRBJ2-6|TRBV4-3|NA|NA
CASSYSFGANVLTF
TGCGCCAGCAGCTACAGCTTTGGGGCCAACGTCCTGACTTTC
>TRBJ2-5|TRBV11-2|NA|NA
CASSFGGHQETQYF
TGTGCCAGCAGCTTTGGGGGCCATCAAGAGACCCAGTACTTC
>TRBJ1-5|TRBV9|NA|NA
CASSVTGSNQPQHF
TGTGCCAGCAGCGTAACAGGGTCGAATCAGCCCCAGCATTTT